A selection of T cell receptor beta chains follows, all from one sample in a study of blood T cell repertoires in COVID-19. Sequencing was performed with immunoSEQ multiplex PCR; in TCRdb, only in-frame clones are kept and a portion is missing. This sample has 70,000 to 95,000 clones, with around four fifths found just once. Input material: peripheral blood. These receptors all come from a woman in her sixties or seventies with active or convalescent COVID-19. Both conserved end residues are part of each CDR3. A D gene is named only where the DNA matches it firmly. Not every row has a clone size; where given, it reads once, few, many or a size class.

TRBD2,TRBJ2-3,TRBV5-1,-,TGCGCCAGCAGCGATAGCGGGGCGAGCACAGATACGCAGTATTTT,CASSDSGASTDTQYF
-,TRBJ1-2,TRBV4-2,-,TGTGCCAGCAGCCAGCGTACCCAAGACTATGGCTACACCTTC,CASSQRTQDYGYTF
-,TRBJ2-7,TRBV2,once,TGTGCCAGCACCCGGCGGGCAACCTACGAGCAGTACTTC,CASTRRATYEQYF
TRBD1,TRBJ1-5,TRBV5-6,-,TGTGCCAGCAGCCGCCTTGGGACAGATAGCAATCAGCCCCAGCATTTT,CASSRLGTDSNQPQHF
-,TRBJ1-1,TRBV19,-,TGTGCCAGCGGGACACTGAACACTGAAGCTTTCTTT,CASGTLNTEAFF
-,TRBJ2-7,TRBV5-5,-,TGTGCCAGCAGCTTAGTCGGGCGGGGTTCCTACGAGCAGTACTTC,CASSLVGRGSYEQYF
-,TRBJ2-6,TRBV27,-,TGTGCCAGCAGGGGGGCGGGGGCCAACGTCCTGACTTTC,CASRGAGANVLTF
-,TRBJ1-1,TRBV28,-,TGTGCCAGCAGTCCCACAGGGAGGGCGGGCACTGAAGCTTTCTTT,CASSPTGRAGTEAFF
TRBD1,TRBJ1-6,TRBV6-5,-,TGTGCCAGCAGCCAGACAGGGTTGGATTCACCCCTCCACTTT,CASSQTGLDSPLHF
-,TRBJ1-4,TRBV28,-,TGTGCCAGCAGAGGGGGGGGTAATGAAAAACTGTTTTTT,CASRGGGNEKLFF
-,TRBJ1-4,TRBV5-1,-,TGCGCCAGCAGCTTGGATGTAGGGGTGCCTAATGAAAAACTGTTTTTT,CASSLDVGVPNEKLFF
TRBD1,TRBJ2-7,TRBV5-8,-,TGTGCCAGCAGCTCAACCCGGGACAGGTTGAGAGGATACGAGCAGTACTTC,CASSSTRDRLRGYEQYF
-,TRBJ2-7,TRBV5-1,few,TGCGCCAGCAGCTTCACCGGCTCCTACGAGCAGTACTTC,CASSFTGSYEQYF
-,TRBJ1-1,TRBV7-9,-,TGTGCCAGCAGCTTAAAAGGGGACACTGAAGCTTTCTTT,CASSLKGDTEAFF
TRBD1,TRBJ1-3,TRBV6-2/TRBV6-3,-,TGTGCCAGCAGTCGGGGACAGTCGGGATCTGGAAACACCATATATTTT,CASSRGQSGSGNTIYF
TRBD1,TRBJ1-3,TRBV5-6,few,TGTGCCAGCAGTTACACAGGGGTGTCGGGAAACACCATATATTTT,CASSYTGVSGNTIYF
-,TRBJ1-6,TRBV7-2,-,TGTGCCAGCAGCTTAACTCCCGATTCACCCCTCCACTTT,CASSLTPDSPLHF